The rows below give T cell receptor beta chains drawn from one sample of a study of control samples from healthy donors and cancer patients. Libraries were prepared by immunoSEQ multiplex PCR; TCRdb keeps only in-frame clonotypes and omits some of them. The sample includes around 180,000 clones, about 90% of them seen just once. Input material: blood. These TCRs come from a woman aged 40 to 50 in good health. CDR3s include the opening cysteine and the closing phenylalanine or tryptophan. Each record gives: V gene, J gene, clone size, CDR3 length, D gene, CDR3 DNA, CDR3 protein. D genes are given only for firm matches. A row's size may be missing; if present it is once, few, many or a size class.

v_call: TRBV5-1; j_call: TRBJ2-5; clone_size: .; cdr3_length: 16; d_call: .; cdr3_nt: TGCGCCAGCAGCTTGGGAGGGGCCTCCCTTCAAGAGACCCAGTACTTC; cdr3_aa: CASSLGGASLQETQYF
v_call: TRBV3-1/TRBV3-2; j_call: TRBJ1-4; clone_size: .; cdr3_length: 15; d_call: .; cdr3_nt: TGTGCCAGCAGCCGCGGGGGTTCAACTAATGAAAAACTGTTTTTT; cdr3_aa: CASSRGGSTNEKLFF
v_call: TRBV3-1/TRBV3-2; j_call: TRBJ2-7; clone_size: .; cdr3_length: 13; d_call: .; cdr3_nt: TGTGCCAGCAGCCAATCGGGGATCAGGGAGCAGTACTTC; cdr3_aa: CASSQSGIREQYF
v_call: TRBV5-8; j_call: TRBJ2-7; clone_size: .; cdr3_length: 11; d_call: .; cdr3_nt: TGTGCCAGCACCCCAGGCTACGAGCAGTACTTC; cdr3_aa: CASTPGYEQYF
v_call: TRBV7-8; j_call: TRBJ2-2; clone_size: .; cdr3_length: 16; d_call: TRBD2; cdr3_nt: TGTGCCAGCAGCTTAGATCTAGCGGCGAACACCGGGGAGCTGTTTTTT; cdr3_aa: CASSLDLAANTGELFF
v_call: TRBV4-1; j_call: TRBJ1-2; clone_size: .; cdr3_length: 15; d_call: .; cdr3_nt: TGCGCCAGCAGCCAAGAGAAGTCAGGGTATGATGGCTACACCTTC; cdr3_aa: CASSQEKSGYDGYTF
v_call: TRBV4-1; j_call: TRBJ2-7; clone_size: .; cdr3_length: 14; d_call: TRBD1; cdr3_nt: TGCGCCAGCAGCCACCGACAGGGACAGTACGAGCAGTACTTC; cdr3_aa: CASSHRQGQYEQYF
v_call: TRBV5-1; j_call: TRBJ1-4; clone_size: .; cdr3_length: 13; d_call: .; cdr3_nt: TGCGCCAGCAGCCCAACGATTGGGGAAAAACTGTTTTTT; cdr3_aa: CASSPTIGEKLFF
v_call: TRBV4-1; j_call: TRBJ1-4; clone_size: .; cdr3_length: 13; d_call: .; cdr3_nt: TGCGCCAGCAGCGGGCAGTCTAATGAAAAACTGTTTTTT; cdr3_aa: CASSGQSNEKLFF
v_call: TRBV5-1; j_call: TRBJ2-3; clone_size: .; cdr3_length: 15; d_call: .; cdr3_nt: TGCGCCAGCAGCCAGGGACACCCTGGCACAGATACGCAGTATTTT; cdr3_aa: CASSQGHPGTDTQYF
v_call: TRBV6-5; j_call: TRBJ1-4; clone_size: few; cdr3_length: 13; d_call: .; cdr3_nt: TGTGCCAGCAGTTACCAGCCCGGTGAAAAACTGTTTTTT; cdr3_aa: CASSYQPGEKLFF
v_call: TRBV19; j_call: TRBJ1-4; clone_size: .; cdr3_length: 15; d_call: .; cdr3_nt: TGTGCCAGTAGTATAGTTTGGGGGGAATATGAAAAACTGTTTTTT; cdr3_aa: CASSIVWGEYEKLFF
v_call: TRBV9; j_call: TRBJ2-7; clone_size: .; cdr3_length: 15; d_call: .; cdr3_nt: TGTGCCAGCAGCGTAGATCTGGGACTCCTCTACGAGCAGTACTTC; cdr3_aa: CASSVDLGLLYEQYF
v_call: TRBV14; j_call: TRBJ1-2; clone_size: .; cdr3_length: 14; d_call: TRBD1; cdr3_nt: TGTGCCAGCAGCTTTGACAGGGACGGATATGGCTACACCTTC; cdr3_aa: CASSFDRDGYGYTF
v_call: TRBV5-6; j_call: TRBJ1-1; clone_size: .; cdr3_length: 14; d_call: .; cdr3_nt: TGTGCCAGCAGCTGGGGGTTGCAGAACACTGAAGCTTTCTTT; cdr3_aa: CASSWGLQNTEAFF
v_call: TRBV6-5; j_call: TRBJ1-2; clone_size: .; cdr3_length: 13; d_call: .; cdr3_nt: TGTGCCAGCAGTCCCCGCGGTGACTCCGGCTACACCTTC; cdr3_aa: CASSPRGDSGYTF
v_call: TRBV19; j_call: TRBJ1-3; clone_size: .; cdr3_length: 19; d_call: .; cdr3_nt: TGTGCCAGTAGCCCTCGGTTAGGACAGAACCAGCAACCTGGAAACACCATATATTTT; cdr3_aa: CASSPRLGQNQQPGNTIYF
v_call: TRBV29-1; j_call: TRBJ1-1; clone_size: .; cdr3_length: 14; d_call: .; cdr3_nt: TGCAGCGTTGAAGGCTGGGCTCAAGACACTGAAGCTTTCTTT; cdr3_aa: CSVEGWAQDTEAFF
v_call: TRBV13; j_call: TRBJ2-2; clone_size: .; cdr3_length: 17; d_call: TRBD2; cdr3_nt: TGTGCCAGCAGCCCCCGGGGGCGGGGGGGCGACACCGGGGAGCTGTTTTTT; cdr3_aa: CASSPRGRGGDTGELFF
v_call: TRBV2; j_call: TRBJ1-1; clone_size: once; cdr3_length: 16; d_call: TRBD1; cdr3_nt: TGTGCCAGCAGCGCAGACAGGGAGGGAGATAGCACTGAAGCTTTCTTT; cdr3_aa: CASSADREGDSTEAFF
v_call: TRBV5-1; j_call: TRBJ1-1; clone_size: .; cdr3_length: 13; d_call: .; cdr3_nt: TGCGCCAGCAGCTTGGAACAGAACACTGAAGCTTTCTTT; cdr3_aa: CASSLEQNTEAFF
v_call: TRBV2; j_call: TRBJ1-2; clone_size: once; cdr3_length: 13; d_call: .; cdr3_nt: TGTGCCAGCAGTGCAAAACCGGTGCATGGCTACACCTTC; cdr3_aa: CASSAKPVHGYTF
v_call: TRBV6-5; j_call: TRBJ2-3; clone_size: .; cdr3_length: 16; d_call: TRBD2; cdr3_nt: TGTGCCAGCAGTTACGGCGGGGGTGGGGGCACAGATACGCAGTATTTT; cdr3_aa: CASSYGGGGGTDTQYF
v_call: TRBV2; j_call: TRBJ2-3; clone_size: .; cdr3_length: 14; d_call: .; cdr3_nt: TGTGCCAGCAGTGGAAGCTCAGGGCGGGCGTACCGGTATTTT; cdr3_aa: CASSGSSGRAYRYF
v_call: TRBV3-1/TRBV3-2; j_call: TRBJ1-1; clone_size: .; cdr3_length: 12; d_call: .; cdr3_nt: TGTGCCAGCAGGGATTTGAACACTGAAGCTTTCTTT; cdr3_aa: CASRDLNTEAFF
v_call: TRBV4-2; j_call: TRBJ1-1; clone_size: .; cdr3_length: 15; d_call: .; cdr3_nt: TGTGCCAGCAGCCAAGACGGAGGGAGGGCGGCTGAAGCTTTCTTT; cdr3_aa: CASSQDGGRAAEAFF
v_call: TRBV4-1; j_call: TRBJ1-1; clone_size: .; cdr3_length: 15; d_call: .; cdr3_nt: TGCGCCAGCAGCCAGGCGGCAGATGGAGGAACTGAAGCTTTCTTT; cdr3_aa: CASSQAADGGTEAFF
v_call: TRBV13; j_call: TRBJ2-7; clone_size: .; cdr3_length: 13; d_call: .; cdr3_nt: TGTGCCAGCTCATCCCAGGTCACCTACGAGCAGTACTTC; cdr3_aa: CASSSQVTYEQYF
v_call: TRBV18; j_call: TRBJ2-1; clone_size: .; cdr3_length: 13; d_call: .; cdr3_nt: TGTGCCAGCTCACCGAACAGGTACAATGAGCAGTTCTTC; cdr3_aa: CASSPNRYNEQFF
v_call: TRBV6-6; j_call: TRBJ2-1; clone_size: .; cdr3_length: 16; d_call: TRBD1; cdr3_nt: TGTGCCAGCAGTTACCCGGGACAGGGGGCGGTCAATGAGCAGTTCTTC; cdr3_aa: CASSYPGQGAVNEQFF
v_call: TRBV6-4; j_call: TRBJ2-3; clone_size: .; cdr3_length: 15; d_call: TRBD2; cdr3_nt: TGTGCCAGCAGTGACCCCGGACTAGGCACAGATACGCAGTATTTT; cdr3_aa: CASSDPGLGTDTQYF
v_call: TRBV12-3/TRBV12-4; j_call: TRBJ1-3; clone_size: .; cdr3_length: 12; d_call: .; cdr3_nt: TGTGCCACTCGGGCCGGTGGAAACACCATATATTTT; cdr3_aa: CATRAGGNTIYF
v_call: TRBV19; j_call: TRBJ2-1; clone_size: .; cdr3_length: 15; d_call: TRBD2; cdr3_nt: TGTGCCAGTAGTATAGCCACGGGGGGGAGAAATGAGCAGTTCTTC; cdr3_aa: CASSIATGGRNEQFF
v_call: TRBV19; j_call: TRBJ2-1; clone_size: once; cdr3_length: 16; d_call: TRBD2; cdr3_nt: TGTGCCAGTAGTACAACCGGGACGGGGGGATCCAATGAGCAGTTCTTC; cdr3_aa: CASSTTGTGGSNEQFF
v_call: TRBV18; j_call: TRBJ2-7; clone_size: .; cdr3_length: 14; d_call: .; cdr3_nt: TGTGCCAGCTCACCACGGGAGAGCTCCTACGAGCAGTACTTC; cdr3_aa: CASSPRESSYEQYF
v_call: TRBV25-1; j_call: TRBJ2-1; clone_size: .; cdr3_length: 11; d_call: .; cdr3_nt: TGTGCCAGCAGCTACCAAAATGAGCAGTTCTTC; cdr3_aa: CASSYQNEQFF
v_call: TRBV5-1; j_call: TRBJ1-1; clone_size: .; cdr3_length: 16; d_call: TRBD1; cdr3_nt: TGCGCCAGCAGCTCCTTACCGGACAGGGGCAACACTGAAGCTTTCTTT; cdr3_aa: CASSSLPDRGNTEAFF
v_call: TRBV19; j_call: TRBJ1-2; clone_size: .; cdr3_length: 14; d_call: TRBD1; cdr3_nt: TGTGCCAGTAGTATTGAGGGGAGGGGGCGAGGCTACACCTTC; cdr3_aa: CASSIEGRGRGYTF
v_call: TRBV19; j_call: TRBJ2-5; clone_size: .; cdr3_length: 14; d_call: TRBD1; cdr3_nt: TGTGCCAGTAGTGTGGGGACAGCCCAAGAGACCCAGTACTTC; cdr3_aa: CASSVGTAQETQYF
v_call: TRBV19; j_call: TRBJ1-5; clone_size: .; cdr3_length: 12; d_call: .; cdr3_nt: TGTGCCAGTAGTGAGGGGAATCAGCCCCAGCATTTT; cdr3_aa: CASSEGNQPQHF
v_call: TRBV6-2/TRBV6-3; j_call: TRBJ2-1; clone_size: few; cdr3_length: 16; d_call: TRBD2; cdr3_nt: TGTGCCAGCAGCCCGAACCTAGCGGGGGGGTTCAATGAGCAGTTCTTC; cdr3_aa: CASSPNLAGGFNEQFF
v_call: TRBV10-3; j_call: TRBJ1-1; clone_size: .; cdr3_length: 13; d_call: TRBD1; cdr3_nt: TGTGCCATCAAGTGGCAGGGGGCCACTGAAGCTTTCTTT; cdr3_aa: CAIKWQGATEAFF
v_call: TRBV21-1; j_call: TRBJ1-5; clone_size: once; cdr3_length: 19; d_call: .; cdr3_nt: TGTGCCAGCAGCAGCGAGGGGACAGGGGGCCCTCCTAGCAATCAGCCCCAGCATTTT; cdr3_aa: CASSSEGTGGPPSNQPQHF
v_call: TRBV11-3; j_call: TRBJ1-4; clone_size: .; cdr3_length: 15; d_call: .; cdr3_nt: TGTGCCAGCAGCTTAGATCCCGCAACTAATGAAAAACTGTTTTTT; cdr3_aa: CASSLDPATNEKLFF
v_call: TRBV9; j_call: TRBJ1-5; clone_size: .; cdr3_length: 13; d_call: .; cdr3_nt: TGTGCCAGCAGCGGAAATAGCAATCAGCCCCAGCATTTT; cdr3_aa: CASSGNSNQPQHF